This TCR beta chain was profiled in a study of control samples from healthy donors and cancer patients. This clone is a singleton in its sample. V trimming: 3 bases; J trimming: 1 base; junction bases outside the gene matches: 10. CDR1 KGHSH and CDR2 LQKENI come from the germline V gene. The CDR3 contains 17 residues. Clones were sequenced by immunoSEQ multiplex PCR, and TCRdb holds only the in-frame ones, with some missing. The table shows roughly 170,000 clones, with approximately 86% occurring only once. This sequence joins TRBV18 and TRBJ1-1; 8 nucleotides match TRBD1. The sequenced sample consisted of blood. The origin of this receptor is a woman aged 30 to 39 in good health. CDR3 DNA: TGTGCCAGCTCACCTTCTCCCGGACAGGGACGGAACACTGAAGCTTTCTTT. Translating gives CASSPSPGQGRNTEAFF.